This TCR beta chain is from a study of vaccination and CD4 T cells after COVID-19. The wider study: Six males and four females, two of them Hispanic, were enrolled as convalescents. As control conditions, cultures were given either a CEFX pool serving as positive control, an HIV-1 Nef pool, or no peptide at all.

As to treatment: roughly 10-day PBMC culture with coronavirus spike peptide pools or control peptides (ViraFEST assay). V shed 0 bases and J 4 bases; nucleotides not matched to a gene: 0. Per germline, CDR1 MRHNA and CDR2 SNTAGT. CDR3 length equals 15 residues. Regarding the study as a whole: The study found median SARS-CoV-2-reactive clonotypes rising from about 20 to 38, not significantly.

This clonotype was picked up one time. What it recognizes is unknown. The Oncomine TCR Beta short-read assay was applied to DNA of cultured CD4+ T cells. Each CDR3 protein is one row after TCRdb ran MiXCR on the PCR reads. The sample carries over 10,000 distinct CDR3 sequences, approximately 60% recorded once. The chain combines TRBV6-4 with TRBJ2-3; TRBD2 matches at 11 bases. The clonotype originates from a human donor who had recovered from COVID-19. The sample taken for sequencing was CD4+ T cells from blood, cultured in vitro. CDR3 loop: CASSDSLAGADTQYF. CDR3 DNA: TGTGCCAGCAGTGACTCACTAGCGGGAGCAGATACGCAGTATTTT.